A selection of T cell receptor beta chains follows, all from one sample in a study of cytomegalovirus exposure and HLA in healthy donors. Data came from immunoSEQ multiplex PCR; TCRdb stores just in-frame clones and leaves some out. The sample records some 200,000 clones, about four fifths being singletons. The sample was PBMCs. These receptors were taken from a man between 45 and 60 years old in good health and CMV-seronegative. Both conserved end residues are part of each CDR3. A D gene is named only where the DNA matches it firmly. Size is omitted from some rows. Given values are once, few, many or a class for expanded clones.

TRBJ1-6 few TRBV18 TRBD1 TGTGCCAGCTCACCAGGGACAGGGTTTCCACCCCTCCACTTT CASSPGTGFPPLHF
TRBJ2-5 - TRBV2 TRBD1 TGTGCCAGCAGTGGGGGCAGGGGGGAGACCCAGTACTTC CASSGGRGETQYF
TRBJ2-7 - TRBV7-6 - TGTGCCAGCAGCCCAGGAAGGAGGGGATCCTACGAGCAGTACTTC CASSPGRRGSYEQYF
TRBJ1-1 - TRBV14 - TGTGCCAGCAGCCTAAAGAAGGGTGGAGGGAGGAGCACTGAAGCTTTCTTT CASSLKKGGGRSTEAFF
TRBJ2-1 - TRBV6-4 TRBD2 TGTGCCAGCAGTGAGGATCTTGTGGCGGGAGGGCCCCACAATGAGCAGTTCTTC CASSEDLVAGGPHNEQFF
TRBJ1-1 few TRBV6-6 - TGTGCCAGCAATTTTGGGGGCCTTTCTGAAGCTTTCTTT CASNFGGLSEAFF
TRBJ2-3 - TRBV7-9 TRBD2 TGTGCCAGCAGCCCGGGGGGGGATTACGATACGCAGTATTTT CASSPGGDYDTQYF
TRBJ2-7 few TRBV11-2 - TGTGCCAGCAGCCTCCTCCAGAGGACAATTCCATACGAGCAGTACTTC CASSLLQRTIPYEQYF
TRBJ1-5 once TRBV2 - TGTGCCAGCAGTGCGGGGGGGTATAGCAATCAGCCCCAGCATTTT CASSAGGYSNQPQHF
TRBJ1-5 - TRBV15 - TGTGCCACCAGCAGAGTCCAGACAGGAGGTTCCGCGCCCCAGCATTTT CATSRVQTGGSAPQHF
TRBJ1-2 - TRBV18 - TGTGCCAGCTCACCGGGGACAACCTATGGCTACACCTTC CASSPGTTYGYTF
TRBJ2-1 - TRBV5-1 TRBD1 TGCGCCAGCAGCTTGTCCATCGGACAGGGGAACAATGAGCAGTTCTTC CASSLSIGQGNNEQFF
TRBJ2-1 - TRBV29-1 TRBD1 TGCAGCGTTGAAAGTCCCGGGACAGGGTACAATGAGCAGTTCTTC CSVESPGTGYNEQFF
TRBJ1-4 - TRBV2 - TGTGCCAGCACCTCTTTGGGGCCTGCAACTAATGAAAAACTGTTTTTT CASTSLGPATNEKLFF
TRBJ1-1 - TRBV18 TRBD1 TGTGCCAGCTCAGGGCAGGGGGTGAACACTGAAGCTTTCTTT CASSGQGVNTEAFF
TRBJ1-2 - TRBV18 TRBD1 TGTGCCAGCTCACCATCGAAACAGGGGGGGCTCAACTATGGCTACACCTTC CASSPSKQGGLNYGYTF
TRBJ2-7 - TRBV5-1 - TGCGCCAGCAGCCTGGTCCGGGGCTACGAGCAGTACTTC CASSLVRGYEQYF
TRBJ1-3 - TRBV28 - TGTGCCAGCAGTTTAGTTTTGGGCCTGGGCCTCTCTGGAAACACCATATATTTT CASSLVLGLGLSGNTIYF
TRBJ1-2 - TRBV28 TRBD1 TGTGCCAGCAGGACACCCAGGGGGCGGGGGGGCTACACCTTC CASRTPRGRGGYTF
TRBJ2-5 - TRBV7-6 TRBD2 TGTGCCAGCAGCTTGGGAGGGGCGCGGGAAGAGACCCAGTACTTC CASSLGGAREETQYF
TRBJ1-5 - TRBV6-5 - TGTGCCAGCAGTTACTCGATGCGGGGTTATCAGCCCCAGCATTTT CASSYSMRGYQPQHF
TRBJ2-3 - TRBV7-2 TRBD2 TGTGCCAGCAGCTTGCCGGGGGGGGGAGATACGCAGTATTTT CASSLPGGGDTQYF
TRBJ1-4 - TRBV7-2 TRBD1 TGTGCCAGCAGCACCGATGGACAGGGGGGTAGTAAACTGTTTTTT CASSTDGQGGSKLFF
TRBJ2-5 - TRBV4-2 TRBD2 TGTGCCAGCAGCCAAGATCCTAGGAGGGGGACTAGTGATGAGACCCAGTACTTC CASSQDPRRGTSDETQYF
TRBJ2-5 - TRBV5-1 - TGCGCCAGCAGAGATTTAGGACAGTTACAAGAGACCCAGTACTTC CASRDLGQLQETQYF
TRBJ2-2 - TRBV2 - TGTGCCAGCAGCCTCCAAGGGGACACCGGGGAGCTGTTTTTT CASSLQGDTGELFF
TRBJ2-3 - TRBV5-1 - TGCGCCAGCAGCTTGGCCGAAGCGGCGCTCAGCACAGATACGCAGTATTTT CASSLAEAALSTDTQYF
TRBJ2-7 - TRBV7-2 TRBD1 TGTGCCAGCACCCAGACAACAGGGGCCGAGCAGTACTTC CASTQTTGAEQYF
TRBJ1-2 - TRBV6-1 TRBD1 TGTGCCAGCAGTGAAGCGGGGGACAGAGTCCCCAACTACACCTTC CASSEAGDRVPNYTF
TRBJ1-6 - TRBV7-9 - TGTGCCAGCAGCTCCGGGACGGGGGATTCACCCCTCCACTTT CASSSGTGDSPLHF
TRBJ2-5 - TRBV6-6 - TGTGCCAGCACCGGACTCGACACCTTAGGGGAGACCCAGTACTTC CASTGLDTLGETQYF
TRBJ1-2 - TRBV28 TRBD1 TGTGCCAGCAGTACGGGACAGGGGGCGGCTGGCTACACCTTC CASSTGQGAAGYTF
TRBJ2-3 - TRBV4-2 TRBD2 TGTGCCAGCAGGGGACTAGCGGGATCATTCACAGATACGCAGTATTTT CASRGLAGSFTDTQYF
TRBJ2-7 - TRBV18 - TGTGCCAGCTCGCGTACCGGGACGGGAGCCTACGAGCAGTACTTC CASSRTGTGAYEQYF
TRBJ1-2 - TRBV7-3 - TGTGCCAGCAGCTCTTCGGGACTCTCGGGCTACACCTTC CASSSSGLSGYTF
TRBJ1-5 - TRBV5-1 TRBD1 TGCGCCAGCAGCTTGGGGGACAGCACAAATCAGCCCCAGCATTTT CASSLGDSTNQPQHF
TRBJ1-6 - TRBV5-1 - TGCGCCAGCAGCTTAAGCGGTTTGAATTCACCCCTCCACTTT CASSLSGLNSPLHF
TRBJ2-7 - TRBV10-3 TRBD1 TGTGCCATCAGTGACCACGACAGGGGTGAGAGCGAGCAGTACTTC CAISDHDRGESEQYF
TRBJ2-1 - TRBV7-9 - TGTGCCAGCAGCCCGAGGCTGGGCTCCAGGGATGAGCAGTTCTTC CASSPRLGSRDEQFF
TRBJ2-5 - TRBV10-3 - TGTGCCATCAGGGGAACTAGTTTCGAGACCCAGTACTTC CAIRGTSFETQYF
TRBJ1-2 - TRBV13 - TGTGCCAGCAGCTTAGAGGGAGGGGGGACGGACTATGGCTACACCTTC CASSLEGGGTDYGYTF
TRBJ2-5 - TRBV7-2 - TGTGCCAGCAGCCCCAGAGCGAGGGAAGAGACCCAGTACTTC CASSPRAREETQYF
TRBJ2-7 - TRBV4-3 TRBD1 TGCGCCAGCAGCCAAGACGCCACCCGGACAGGGACCTACGAGCAGTACTTC CASSQDATRTGTYEQYF
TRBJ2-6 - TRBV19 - TGTGCCAGTAGTGCGGGACGGGGAAGAAGCCCTGGGGCCAACGTCCTGACTTTC CASSAGRGRSPGANVLTF
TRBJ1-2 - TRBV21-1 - TGTGCCAGGGGGGACAGGGAAGGAAAATATGGCTACACCTTC CARGDREGKYGYTF
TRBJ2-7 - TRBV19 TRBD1 TGTGCCAGTAGTATAGATCGGGTCAGGGGGTCCTACGAGCAGTACTTC CASSIDRVRGSYEQYF
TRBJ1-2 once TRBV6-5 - TGTGCCAGCAGACCGACTCCCGCCGGCTATGGCTACACCTTC CASRPTPAGYGYTF
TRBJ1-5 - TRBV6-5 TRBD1 TGTGCCAGCAGTCTTGACAGGGGGCGTAATCAGCCCCAGCATTTT CASSLDRGRNQPQHF